This TCR beta chain came from a study of blood T cell repertoires in COVID-19. V was pared by 6 bases and J by 4 bases, with 12 bases between. The CDR3 extends over 13 amino acids. Per germline, CDR1 MDHEN and CDR2 SYDVKM. Assay: immunoSEQ multiplex PCR; the TCRdb copy retains only in-frame clones and omits some. The table has around 310,000 clones, roughly 88% seen once. Participants' own reports of clinical history determined their cohort assignment. Cohort 3 recovery required two negative PCRs, clearance, or symptom resolution. The chain recombines TRBV28 with TRBJ1-2; TRBD1 is a possible D gene (6 bases). The receptor comes from a man younger than 45 who had recovered from COVID-19. Sequenced: PBMCs or T cells enriched from blood (not recorded which). The CDR3 nucleotides are TGTGCCAGCAGGAGGACAGAAACCTATGGCTACACCTTC. This translates into CASRRTETYGYTF.